The source of this T cell receptor (beta chain) is a study of T cell responses to AZD1222 COVID-19 vaccine. Overall study findings and caveats: Spike regions recognized by vaccine-associated CD4 TCRs spanned the protein, led by 160-218 and 743-854. Increases in Spike-specific TCR breadth and depth were seen after two AZD1222 doses.

This clone was observed a single time. What it binds is unknown. The germline V gene encodes CDR1 MNHEY and CDR2 SVGAGI. The ends were cut back, 2 bases at V and 6 bases at J, with 11 bases in the middle. The CDR3 sequence is 15 residues long. This table comes from immunoSEQ multiplex PCR, and its TCRdb copy is limited to in-frame clones, with some not included. The sample comprises approximately 150,000 clones, 90% of which are singletons, and 1.6% rests with the top ten. Both about-4-week and about-12-week second-dose recipients were combined. Sequences were derived from peripheral blood, sampled 28 days after the second AZD1222 dose. The clonotype originates from an adult who received the AZD1222 COVID-19 vaccine. J is TRBJ1-6 and V is TRBV6-5; unclear D gene. CDR3 residues: CASSYGVGSNSPLHF. In DNA form, the CDR3 reads TGTGCCAGCAGTTACGGGGTCGGTAGTAATTCACCCCTCCACTTT.